The rows below give T cell receptor beta chains drawn from one sample of a study of blood T cell repertoires in COVID-19. Clones were read by immunoSEQ multiplex PCR, and TCRdb kept only the in-frame ones, dropping some. The sample contains approximately 340,000 clones, approximately 91% of which appear only once. The sample consisted of PBMCs or T cells enriched from blood (not recorded which). The receptors derive from a woman in her thirties or forties who had been exposed to COVID-19. CDR3s leave out the opening cysteine and the closing phenylalanine or tryptophan. The D gene is left open where the match is weak. A clone size is listed for some rows: how often the clone was seen (once, few, many), or a class if it is expanded.

V	J	D	size	CDR3
TRBV11-3	TRBJ1-2	TRBD1	-	ASSPGRDRNNYGYT
TRBV27	TRBJ2-1	-	-	ASTQKRLSYNEQF
TRBV5-5	TRBJ1-2	TRBD1	-	ASSLGWTGGNGYT
TRBV12-5	TRBJ2-3	-	-	ASGLGDGLNTDTQY
TRBV6-2/TRBV6-3	TRBJ2-1	-	-	ASSYGPKQGPYNEQF
TRBV27	TRBJ2-1	-	-	ASSFILAGEQF
TRBV21-1	TRBJ2-2	-	-	ASSNLAGGLDTGELF
TRBV27	TRBJ2-2	-	-	ASASRGTAGELF
TRBV5-4	TRBJ2-7	-	-	ASSPEVAYEQY
TRBV29-1	TRBJ2-7	-	-	SVDRGDYEQY
TRBV27	TRBJ1-6	-	-	ASSGGAPGSSPLH
TRBV4-3	TRBJ2-7	TRBD1	-	ASSQGTGVYEQY
TRBV7-8	TRBJ2-2	-	-	ASSLGLGSANTGELF
TRBV30	TRBJ1-5	-	-	AWGAGRDQPQH
TRBV18	TRBJ1-3	-	-	ASSPDQVLSGNTIY
TRBV19	TRBJ1-2	TRBD1	once	ASSPTGGSGYT
TRBV25-1	TRBJ1-1	-	-	ASSSGITAF
TRBV5-4	TRBJ2-5	TRBD2	-	ASSLGLAGLETQY
TRBV2	TRBJ1-1	-	-	ASAREGNTEAF
TRBV6-2/TRBV6-3	TRBJ2-6	TRBD1	-	ASSKQGGANVLT
TRBV7-8	TRBJ1-4	TRBD1	-	ASSPRGQGSEKLF
TRBV27	TRBJ1-2	TRBD1	-	ASSLDRGLGGYT
TRBV7-3	TRBJ2-3	TRBD1	-	ASSRQGSGTDTQY
TRBV9	TRBJ2-1	-	-	ASSVFPPSGGGRNEQF
TRBV12-5	TRBJ2-1	-	-	ASGLVIRGNHNEQF
TRBV5-1	TRBJ1-1	TRBD1	-	ASSPQGGAKNTEAF
TRBV9	TRBJ2-1	TRBD1	once	ASTGTGGYNEQF
TRBV14	TRBJ2-1	-	-	ASSQRVNEQF
TRBV5-4	TRBJ2-7	-	-	ASSRAGPGLTEQY
TRBV10-2	TRBJ2-7	TRBD2	-	ASSEPPRLAGSYEQY
TRBV2	TRBJ1-5	-	few	ASRGTYSNQPQH
TRBV7-2	TRBJ2-3	TRBD1	-	ASSLRQGADTQY
TRBV5-1	TRBJ2-7	-	-	ASSPSTGRPHEQY
TRBV24-1	TRBJ2-7	TRBD1	-	ATSESGTGDSYEQY
TRBV3-1/TRBV3-2	TRBJ1-6	TRBD1	-	ASSRDRGGSLH
TRBV7-9	TRBJ2-7	-	once	ASSLGSVSYEQY
TRBV30	TRBJ1-3	-	once	AWTEGTRSGNTIY
TRBV7-3	TRBJ1-2	-	-	ASSNQGLDGYT
TRBV27	TRBJ1-1	TRBD1	-	ASSPNPGGKTEAF
TRBV21-1	TRBJ1-6	-	-	ASSKAGVNSPLH
TRBV25-1	TRBJ1-3	-	-	ASGGLLQGNTIY
TRBV5-1	TRBJ1-4	TRBD1	once	ASSFRITGGDNEKLF
TRBV10-1	TRBJ2-2	-	few	ASREQGNTGELF
TRBV14	TRBJ1-1	-	-	ASSPGGWAEAF
TRBV5-6	TRBJ1-2	-	-	ASSPFGTFEGYGYT
TRBV7-2	TRBJ2-7	TRBD2	-	ASSASGRVREQY
TRBV2	TRBJ2-7	TRBD2	-	ASNSGRDYEQY
TRBV5-6	TRBJ2-1	TRBD1	-	ASSTSGTGSDEQF
TRBV27	TRBJ1-6	-	-	ASSLNSRSYNSPLH
TRBV10-3	TRBJ2-7	TRBD2	-	AISGGSDSYEQY
TRBV6-6	TRBJ2-3	-	-	ASSYSWTASTDTQY
TRBV11-3	TRBJ1-4	-	-	ASSFLLSHNEKLF
TRBV28	TRBJ2-7	TRBD1	-	ASSRTGATYEQY
TRBV7-9	TRBJ1-2	-	-	ASSLGRVVYGYT
TRBV5-4	TRBJ2-1	-	-	ASSLRGLHEQF